This is a list of T cell receptor beta chains from one sample in a study of CD8+CD57+ T cells in acquired aplastic anemia. TCRdb analysed the reads with MiXCR anew, one entry per CDR3 protein. The profile shows 150,000 to 180,000 distinct CDR3 sequences, about 48% of them singletons. The specimen sequenced was sorted CD4+, CD8+, or CD8+CD57+ T cells (not recorded which) from PBMCs. The receptors were gathered from a human donor with aplastic anemia. The CDR3 runs from the conserved cysteine through the conserved F or W. The D gene is left open where the match is weak. Clone size is shown for a subset of rows, as once, few, many or a class of expanded clone.

J: TRBJ1-1; size: many; V: TRBV10-3; D: .; DNA: TGTGCCATCAGTGACTCCGGTGGGGACGGGACTGAAGCTTTCTTT; CDR3: CAISDSGGDGTEAFF
J: TRBJ2-7; size: few; V: TRBV2; D: TRBD2; DNA: TGTGCCAGCGCCTCGGGACTAGCGGGCTACGAGCAGTACTTC; CDR3: CASASGLAGYEQYF
J: TRBJ2-2; size: .; V: TRBV24-1; D: .; DNA: TGTGCCACTTCGACCACCCGGGAGCTGTTTTTT; CDR3: CATSTTRELFF
J: TRBJ2-7; size: many; V: TRBV7-9; D: .; DNA: TGTGCCAGCAGGGACCTGAGGACAGATAGAAAAGTTTCGTCCTACGAGCAGTACTTC; CDR3: CASRDLRTDRKVSSYEQYF
J: TRBJ2-5; size: .; V: TRBV6-1; D: TRBD1; DNA: TGTGCCAGCAGGGACAGGGAGACGAGGACCCAGTACTTC; CDR3: CASRDRETRTQYF
J: TRBJ2-5; size: few; V: TRBV20-1; D: TRBD2; DNA: TGCAGTGCTAGAGATAGCGGGGGGGTCCAAGAGACCCAGTACTTC; CDR3: CSARDSGGVQETQYF
J: TRBJ2-2; size: many; V: TRBV12-3/TRBV12-4; D: .; DNA: TGTGCCAGCAGCCGCGGGTCCAACACCGGGGAGCTGTTTTTT; CDR3: CASSRGSNTGELFF
J: TRBJ2-7; size: .; V: TRBV4-2; D: .; DNA: TGTGCCAGCAGCCAAGATGCCAGGGCACCCTACGAGCAGTACTTC; CDR3: CASSQDARAPYEQYF
J: TRBJ2-3; size: .; V: TRBV6-1; D: .; DNA: TGTGCCAGCGGGGAAGGGGGGGGAACCACAGATACGCAGTATTTT; CDR3: CASGEGGGTTDTQYF
J: TRBJ1-5; size: .; V: TRBV27; D: .; DNA: TGTGCCAGCAGTTATGGCAGGACCTCATGGCCCCAGCATTTT; CDR3: CASSYGRTSWPQHF
J: TRBJ1-1; size: .; V: TRBV7-9; D: .; DNA: TGCGCCAGCGGCGGTTCGATGAACACTGAAGCTTTCTTT; CDR3: CASGGSMNTEAFF
J: TRBJ1-3; size: few; V: TRBV7-8; D: .; DNA: TGTGCCAGCAGCTTAGCTCGGGGGAACACCATATATTTT; CDR3: CASSLARGNTIYF
J: TRBJ1-1; size: .; V: TRBV2; D: .; DNA: TGTGCCAGCAGTGAAAACAGGGAAATCACTGAAGCTTTCTTT; CDR3: CASSENREITEAFF
J: TRBJ2-3; size: many; V: TRBV10-2; D: TRBD1; DNA: TGCGCCAGCAGCCTTTACAGGGGGCGGACAGATACGCAGTATTTT; CDR3: CASSLYRGRTDTQYF
J: TRBJ2-3; size: .; V: TRBV7-2; D: .; DNA: TGTGCCAGCAGCAACGCAGATACGCAGTATTTT; CDR3: CASSNADTQYF
J: TRBJ1-2; size: .; V: TRBV20-1; D: .; DNA: TGCAGTGCCCTGGGCAGGGGAGCGATAGCTAACTATGGCTACACCTTC; CDR3: CSALGRGAIANYGYTF
J: TRBJ1-1; size: .; V: TRBV29-1; D: .; DNA: TGCAGCGGGTGGCTTGGGAACACTGAAGCTTTCTTT; CDR3: CSGWLGNTEAFF
J: TRBJ2-3; size: .; V: TRBV5-1; D: .; DNA: TGCGCCAGCAGCTCAGACACGGACAGCACAGATACGCAGTATTTT; CDR3: CASSSDTDSTDTQYF
J: TRBJ1-4; size: many; V: TRBV20-1; D: TRBD1; DNA: TGCAGTGCTAGAGCCAGGGGGCGCAGTGGTGAAAAACTGTTTTTT; CDR3: CSARARGRSGEKLFF
J: TRBJ2-1; size: .; V: TRBV7-2; D: TRBD2; DNA: TGTGCCAGCAGCACGCGGACTAGCGGCAAGGATGAGCAGTTCTTC; CDR3: CASSTRTSGKDEQFF
J: TRBJ1-6; size: many; V: TRBV7-3; D: .; DNA: TGTGCCAGCAGCTTGGGGGGGCTGGGTTCACCCCTCCACTTT; CDR3: CASSLGGLGSPLHF
J: TRBJ2-7; size: .; V: TRBV10-2; D: TRBD2; DNA: TGCGCCAGCAGTGAGTTAGGGACTAGCGGGAGCTACGAGCAGTACTTC; CDR3: CASSELGTSGSYEQYF
J: TRBJ2-7; size: many; V: TRBV13; D: TRBD1; DNA: TGTGCCAGCAGCGCCAGAAAGACAGGGGACTCCTTTCTGCCCTACGAGCAGTACTTC; CDR3: CASSARKTGDSFLPYEQYF
J: TRBJ1-1; size: .; V: TRBV10-3; D: .; DNA: TGTGCCATCAGTGACAGACAATGGTCTGAAGCTTTCTTT; CDR3: CAISDRQWSEAFF
J: TRBJ2-2; size: many; V: TRBV7-9; D: .; DNA: TGTGCCAGCAGCACGGGACGTCGGAACACCGGGGAGCTGTTTTTT; CDR3: CASSTGRRNTGELFF
J: TRBJ2-1; size: many; V: TRBV6-1; D: TRBD2; DNA: TGTGCCAGCAGTCCTAGCGGGGGGGGTAATGAGCAGTTCTTC; CDR3: CASSPSGGGNEQFF
J: TRBJ2-5; size: .; V: TRBV15; D: TRBD2; DNA: TGTGCCACCAGCGCGACTAGCGGGGTTCAAGAGACCCAGTACTTC; CDR3: CATSATSGVQETQYF
J: TRBJ1-1; size: many; V: TRBV7-9; D: .; DNA: TGTGCCAGCAGCTTTCAGGGGAACACTGAAGCTTTCTTT; CDR3: CASSFQGNTEAFF
J: TRBJ2-3; size: .; V: TRBV11-1; D: TRBD2; DNA: TGTGCCAACAGCGTATCCGGGACTAGCGGGGGGTTGGATACGCAGTATTTT; CDR3: CANSVSGTSGGLDTQYF
J: TRBJ2-1; size: .; V: TRBV24-1; D: .; DNA: TGTGCCACCAGTGATTACGACAACACAGGAATATACAATGAGCAGTTCTTC; CDR3: CATSDYDNTGIYNEQFF
J: TRBJ2-7; size: .; V: TRBV15; D: .; DNA: TGTGCCACCAGCAGAGATAAATCGAGGGTCGGAGGGAGCGAGCAGTACTTC; CDR3: CATSRDKSRVGGSEQYF
J: TRBJ2-3; size: once; V: TRBV7-6; D: TRBD2; DNA: TGTGCCAGCAGCCTCGGACTAGCGGGGGAAGGAGATACGCAGTATTTT; CDR3: CASSLGLAGEGDTQYF
J: TRBJ2-1; size: .; V: TRBV2; D: .; DNA: TGTGCCAGCAGGGCGACAAGCTCCTACAATGAGCAGTTCTTC; CDR3: CASRATSSYNEQFF
J: TRBJ1-1; size: .; V: TRBV27; D: .; DNA: TGTGCCAGCAGTTTTAGGGGTTCTGAAGCTTTCTTT; CDR3: CASSFRGSEAFF
J: TRBJ1-6; size: once; V: TRBV7-2; D: .; DNA: TGTGCCAGCAGCCTAGCATCGGGTTCTTCGTATAATTCACTCCTCCACTTT; CDR3: CASSLASGSSYNSLLHF
J: TRBJ2-7; size: once; V: TRBV25-1; D: TRBD1; DNA: TGTGCCAGCAGCGTTGAAGGGGGCGCGTCCTACGAGCAGTACTTC; CDR3: CASSVEGGASYEQYF
J: TRBJ2-1; size: .; V: TRBV11-2; D: TRBD1; DNA: TGTGCCAGCAGCTCTTCCGGGACAGGGAGTCATGAGCAGTTCTTC; CDR3: CASSSSGTGSHEQFF
J: TRBJ2-7; size: .; V: TRBV15; D: .; DNA: TGTGCCACCAGCAGAGATTCCAGGGGCTACGAGCAGTACTTC; CDR3: CATSRDSRGYEQYF
J: TRBJ2-5; size: many; V: TRBV2; D: .; DNA: TGTGCCACCAGGGCGGGTCGGGAGACCCAGTACTTC; CDR3: CATRAGRETQYF
J: TRBJ2-3; size: .; V: TRBV10-3; D: .; DNA: TGTGCCATCAGTGAGTCGAGGGGGGTGGTAGTAGATACGCAGTATTTT; CDR3: CAISESRGVVVDTQYF
J: TRBJ2-2; size: once; V: TRBV5-1; D: .; DNA: TGCGCCAGCAGCGCCGGGACAAAATACACCGGGGAGCTGTTTTTT; CDR3: CASSAGTKYTGELFF
J: TRBJ1-2; size: .; V: TRBV25-1; D: TRBD1; DNA: TGTGCCAGCAGGACAGGGGGATCGGTCGATGGCTACACCTTC; CDR3: CASRTGGSVDGYTF
J: TRBJ2-1; size: many; V: TRBV9; D: TRBD2; DNA: TGTGCCAGCAGCGTAGAGGTACTAGCGGGGGGTTACAATGAGCAGTTCTTC; CDR3: CASSVEVLAGGYNEQFF
J: TRBJ2-1; size: .; V: TRBV2; D: TRBD2; DNA: TGTGCCAGCAGTGAGGGGGGGGGGTACAATGAGCAGTTCTTC; CDR3: CASSEGGGYNEQFF
J: TRBJ2-5; size: .; V: TRBV20-1; D: .; DNA: TGCAGTGCCGAAAACAGGGTTGGGGAGACCCAGTACTTC; CDR3: CSAENRVGETQYF
J: TRBJ1-2; size: few; V: TRBV7-6; D: .; DNA: TGTGCCAGCAGCTTAGACCAGGGATCGGATGGCTACACCTTC; CDR3: CASSLDQGSDGYTF
J: TRBJ1-6; size: .; V: TRBV6-4; D: TRBD1; DNA: TGTGCCAGCAGTGACGGGCAGGGGGCAGATGATTCACCCCTCCACTTT; CDR3: CASSDGQGADDSPLHF
J: TRBJ2-5; size: many; V: TRBV19; D: .; DNA: TGTGCCAGTAGTATTCGGGGGTACCAAGAGACCCAGTACTTC; CDR3: CASSIRGYQETQYF
J: TRBJ1-3; size: .; V: TRBV19; D: .; DNA: TGTGCCAGTAGTATCGGAGGCAGGGCTGGAAACACCATATATTTT; CDR3: CASSIGGRAGNTIYF
J: TRBJ2-7; size: once; V: TRBV29-1; D: .; DNA: TGCAGCGGAAGGGACGGAGTCTACGAGCAGTACTTC; CDR3: CSGRDGVYEQYF